This T cell receptor beta chain was captured in a study of T cell therapy after organ transplantation. For the study at large: Of some ten patients, eight responded clinically and two did not.

TCRdb's copy holds only in-frame clones and misses some; the assay was immunoSEQ multiplex PCR. The sample consists of 44,000 or so clones, approximately 94% of them appearing once. Study-wide findings and caveats: Confounding by concurrent antirejection or antiviral medications was not assessed. Both transferred clonotypes and endogenous ones absent from products apparently reconstituted. Pretherapy CD8 clonality inversely correlated with its fold change after therapy.

Regarding this clone: Its antigen remains unknown.

V was clipped by 1 base and J by 5 bases; unmatched bases: 7. This CDR3 spans 17 amino acids. The germline CDR1 and CDR2 sequences are LNHDA and SQIVND (reference sequence). The sequence derives from a human patient who had received a solid organ transplant and had CMV disease. The specimen comprised CD8+ T cells from blood, sampled before autologous CMV-specific T cell therapy. The chain has TRBV19 and TRBJ2-1, with TRBD1 matching over 11 bases. CDR3 sequence reads: CASSIAFGTGGDNEQFF. The CDR3 DNA follows: TGTGCCAGTAGTATAGCGTTCGGGACAGGGGGAGACAATGAGCAGTTCTTC.